A single sample gave rise to the 21 T cell receptor beta chains below, sequenced in a study of shared clonotypes between healthy human individuals. Method: immunoSEQ multiplex PCR; TCRdb's copy keeps in-frame clones and lacks some. The data contain about 820,000 clones, almost 95% of them singletons. Naive-designated CD8 cells lacked CD45RO, were positively enriched for CCR7, and omitted terminally differentiated effector memory CD45RA+ cells. Sample: naive CD8+ T cells sorted from blood. Every receptor here comes from a man aged 25 to 40 in good health.

This clone has only one observation. CDR3 region: CASSQHRREAFF. The CDR3 DNA follows: TGTGCCAGCAGCCAGCACAGGCGTGAAGCTTTCTTT. This chain connects TRBV14 to TRBJ1-1; TRBD1 might be the D (5 bases). The CDR3 consists of 12 residues. The germline V and J ends were trimmed by 3 bases and 7 bases, with 9 bases remaining between them. Germline CDR1 reads SGHDN; CDR2 reads FVKESK.

In this sample, this clone turned up once. V is TRBV4-3 and J is TRBJ2-3; D possibly corresponds to TRBD2 (6 bases). Looked up from germline, CDR1 is LGHNA and CDR2 is YSLEER. The CDR3 has 15 residues. The V end was cut by 0 bases, the J end by 3 bases, with 10 bases between. The chain's CDR3 is CASSQDRLATDTQYF. In DNA, the CDR3 is TGCGCCAGCAGCCAAGATAGGCTAGCGACAGATACGCAGTATTTT.

The chain uses TRBV29-1 and TRBJ2-7; 10 bases agree with TRBD2. This CDR3 region has 16 residues. Germline V gives CDR1 SQVTM, CDR2 ANQGSEA. Unmatched junction bases numbered 10, after V lost 4 bases and J lost 1 base. The CDR3 DNA sequence: TGCAGCGTTGGAGGGTTAGCGGGAGGTAGGTCCTACGAGCAGTACTTC. This encodes CSVGGLAGGRSYEQYF.

The rearrangement links TRBV7-9 to TRBJ2-2; D gene uncertain. V was trimmed by 5 bases and J by 6 bases, leaving 13 bases between them. Per the germline V gene, CDR1 is SEHNR and CDR2 is FQNEAQ (reference sequence). This CDR3 spans 14 amino acids. The CDR3 sequence: CASSRNGAAGELFF. Here the CDR3 DNA reads TGTGCCAGCAGCCGCAATGGCGCGGCCGGGGAGCTGTTTTTT.

The chain has TRBV27 and TRBJ2-7; D possibly corresponds to TRBD1 (7 bases). Germline CDR1 reads MNHEY; CDR2 reads SMNVEV (reference sequence). The CDR3 runs to 14 residues. Trimming shortened V by 1 base and J by 4 bases, and 11 bases separated the two germline ends. The CDR3 DNA follows: TGTGCCAGCAGTTTATTCAGGGGGGTGTACGAGCAGTACTTC. Encoded protein: CASSLFRGVYEQYF.

The chain couples TRBV11-1 to TRBJ2-1, with a tentative D call TRBD2 (7 bases). Trimming stripped 5 bases from V and 6 bases from J, with 17 bases between. CDR1 SGHAT and CDR2 FQDESV come from the germline V gene (reference sequence). The CDR3 spans 15 residues. CDR3 coding DNA: TGTGCCAGCAGCCCCTGGGGGGGGCGCTCCAATGAGCAGTTCTTC. This encodes CASSPWGGRSNEQFF.

The V call is TRBV27, the J call TRBJ2-7, with TRBD2 identical over 12 bases. The CDR3 length is 14 residues. V gave up 7 bases and J gave up 6 bases; unmatched junction bases: 7. Germline assignment: CDR1 MNHEY and CDR2 SMNVEV (reference sequence). CDR3 in DNA: TGTGCCAGCATATTGACTAGCGGGGGTACCGAGCAGTACTTC. Protein: CASILTSGGTEQYF.

V gene TRBV6-5 combines with J gene TRBJ1-4; D uncertain. The CDR3 runs to 15 residues. The ends were cut back, 6 bases at V and 2 bases at J, with 13 bases in the middle. From germline, CDR1 is MNHEY and CDR2 SVGAGI. CDR3 DNA: TGTGCCAGCAGCCTCACGGTGGCGACTAATGAAAAACTGTTTTTT. Translated: CASSLTVATNEKLFF.

The sample holds one count of this clone. CDR3 in amino acids: CASSERTGRSGTEAFF. The CDR3 DNA follows: TGTGCCAGCAGCGAGCGGACAGGGAGGTCGGGCACTGAAGCTTTCTTT. The chain joins TRBV7-2 to TRBJ1-1; the match to TRBD1 covers 8 bases. Unmatched junction bases numbered 12, after V lost 5 bases and J lost 4 bases. In germline, CDR1 is SGHTA, CDR2 FQGNSA. There are 16 residues in the CDR3.

As for this clone: It is unclear where the CDR3 begins or ends on the DNA, so no DNA is shown, and the CDR3 is as TCRdb lists it. V gene TRBV28 combines with J gene TRBJ1-5; TRBD1, the table's D call, was not compared with the DNA. With termini counted, the CDR3 has 15 amino acids. Germline V gives CDR1 MDHEN, CDR2 SYDVKM. This CDR3 reads CASSTSDRFNQPQHF.

The genes are TRBV21-1 and TRBJ2-1; the D call of TRBD1 is as the table states it, not checked on the DNA. TRBV21-1 counts as a pseudogene. The CDR3 loop spans 16 amino acids. Here the CDR3 reads CARTPYRRGPYNEQFF. CDR3 coding DNA: TGTGCCAGAACCCCCTACAGGAGAGGACCTTACAATGAGCAGTTCTTC.

This rearrangement joins TRBV6-1 to TRBJ1-5; no clear D. Per germline, CDR1 MNHNS and CDR2 SASEGT. The length of the CDR3 is 14 residues. V shed 8 bases and J shed 0 bases, with 11 bases lying between them. The CDR3 DNA reads TGTGCCAGCCGCGGGGAGTATAGCAATCAGCCCCAGCATTTT. As protein: CASRGEYSNQPQHF.

This clone was found once. This sequence joins TRBV5-6 and TRBJ2-5; 9 positions agree with TRBD1. Unmatched junction bases numbered 2, after V lost 2 bases and J lost 6 bases. Germline V gene lookup returns CDR1 SGHDT and CDR2 YYEEEE. CDR3 size: 13 residues. The CDR3, as DNA: TGTGCCAGCAGCTTAGGGACAGGGAAGACCCAGTACTTC. Translation gives CASSLGTGKTQYF.

The chain recombines TRBV29-1 with TRBJ2-1, with D perhaps TRBD2 (6 bases). The CDR3 consists of 16 residues. Germline-derived CDR1 and CDR2 are SQVTM and ANQGSEA. Deletions cut 2 bases from V and 0 bases from J, with 14 bases between. Here the CDR3 reads CSVESGLALSYNEQFF. As DNA, the CDR3 is TGCAGCGTTGAATCTGGGCTAGCGCTCTCCTACAATGAGCAGTTCTTC.

The chain recombines TRBV28 with TRBJ1-5; tentative D call: TRBD1 (6 bases). Trimming stripped 4 bases from V and 6 bases from J, with 16 bases between. Germline V CDR1 and CDR2: MDHEN, SYDVKM. The CDR3 is 15 residues long. CDR3 in DNA: TGTGCCAGCAGTTCTCGGGACAAACGGATTCAGCCCCAGCATTTT. This encodes CASSSRDKRIQPQHF.

The rearrangement uses TRBV5-8 and TRBJ2-2, with TRBD1 as a possible D gene (6 bases). Germline V lookup: CDR1 SGHTS, CDR2 YDEGEE. There are 15 residues in the CDR3. Trimming left V 0 bases short and J 2 bases short, with 8 bases between. As DNA, the CDR3 is TGTGCCAGCAGCTTGGGGGACACTAACACCGGGGAGCTGTTTTTT. Translating it yields CASSLGDTNTGELFF.

The CDR3 sequence: CARDRVNTGELFF. In DNA form, the CDR3 reads TGTGCCAGGGACAGGGTGAACACCGGGGAGCTGTTTTTT. The V gene is TRBV2, the J gene TRBJ2-2; 8 nucleotides agree with TRBD1. The CDR3 has 13 amino acids. Trimming cost V 9 bases and J 1 base; bases outside gene matches: 1. Germline assignment: CDR1 SNHLY and CDR2 FYNNEI. The variable domain in full, completed from reference TRBV2 and TRBJ2-2, reads EPEVTQTPSHQVTQMGQEVILRCVPISNHLYFYWYRQILGQKVEFLVSFYNNEISEKSEIFDDQFSVERPDGSNFTLKIRSTKLEDSAMYFCARDRVNTGELFFGEGSRLTVL.

J is TRBJ1-5 and V is TRBV5-1; D uncertain. The ends were cut back, 0 bases at V and 0 bases at J, with 7 bases in the middle. The CDR3 spans 15 residues. The V gene's germline CDR1 is SGHRS and CDR2 YFSETQ. In DNA form, the CDR3 reads TGCGCCAGCAGCTTGGGGACGGATAGCAATCAGCCCCAGCATTTT. This codes for CASSLGTDSNQPQHF.

This clone has just a few counts. The chain recombines TRBV30 with TRBJ1-1; D uncertain. This CDR3 region has 12 residues. V lost 4 bases and J 1 base, leaving 7 bases between the germline ends. In germline, CDR1 is GTSNPN, CDR2 SVGIG (reference sequence). The CDR3 region has the DNA TGTGCCTGGACCGAGGGGAACACTGAAGCTTTCTTT. Its protein is CAWTEGNTEAFF.

This clone appeared a few times. This CDR3 is also generated by other DNA sequences in the sample. The CDR3 nucleotides are TGCAGCGTTGAGGGGAACACCGGGGAGCTGTTTTTT. It specifies CSVEGNTGELFF. The J gene is TRBJ2-2, the V gene TRBV29-1, with D uncertain. V lost 3 bases to trimming and J lost 1 base, with 3 bases between them. CDR3 size: 12 residues. Germline assignment: CDR1 SQVTM and CDR2 ANQGSEA.

The V gene is TRBV5-1, the J gene TRBJ2-1; D is tentatively TRBD1 or TRBD2 (5 bases each). Germline CDR1 is SGHRS and CDR2 is YFSETQ. Trimming removed 5 bases at V and 6 bases at J, with 15 bases between. The CDR3 runs 14 residues. DNA of the CDR3: TGCGCCAGCAGTCTCCCTGCCGGGGCCAATGAGCAGTTCTTC. Its protein product is CASSLPAGANEQFF.